Described below is a single T cell receptor (beta chain) sequence and its context. Generated by immunoSEQ multiplex PCR, the TCRdb table keeps only in-frame clones and is missing some. The sample contains millions of clones, roughly 92% of which appear only once. This record comes from a study of shared clonotypes between healthy human individuals. The CDR3 is made up of 14 amino acids. Germline CDR1 is GTSNPN and CDR2 is SVGIG (reference sequence). The V and J ends lost 4 bases and 0 bases respectively, with 10 bases between them. Sequencing input: naive CD4+ T cells sorted from blood. Subset meaning: CD45RA+ positively selected. This clonotype originated in a man younger than 35 in good health. The chain has TRBV30 and TRBJ1-5; D is uncertain. CDR3 in amino acids: CAWNAGNSNQPQHF. CDR3 coding DNA: TGTGCCTGGAACGCAGGCAATAGCAATCAGCCCCAGCATTTT.